This is a list of T cell receptor beta chains from one sample in a study of cytomegalovirus exposure and HLA in healthy donors. Assay: immunoSEQ multiplex PCR; the TCRdb copy retains only in-frame clones and omits some. The table shows some 230,000 clones, with 85% to 95% occurring only once. The sequenced sample was PBMCs. These receptors all stem from a woman aged 18-29 years in good health and CMV-seronegative. CDR3s include the opening cysteine and the closing phenylalanine or tryptophan. D genes are given only for firm matches. Size is stated for part of the rows, as once, few or many counts, or as a class when the clone is expanded.

j_gene: TRBJ2-7; len: 13; abundance: NA; d_gene: TRBD1; v_gene: TRBV10-3; CDR3nt: TGTGCCATCAGAGGACAGGGGAGTGACGAGCAGTACTTC; CDR3aa: CAIRGQGSDEQYF
j_gene: TRBJ1-3; len: 15; abundance: NA; d_gene: NA; v_gene: TRBV6-5; CDR3nt: TGTGCCAGCAGTGCCGATACAGGGATGAAAAACACCATATATTTT; CDR3aa: CASSADTGMKNTIYF
j_gene: TRBJ2-7; len: 15; abundance: NA; d_gene: NA; v_gene: TRBV19; CDR3nt: TGTGCCAGTAGTATTGGTCTATCTAACTCCTACGAGCAGTACTTC; CDR3aa: CASSIGLSNSYEQYF
j_gene: TRBJ2-7; len: 16; abundance: few; d_gene: TRBD1; v_gene: TRBV11-3; CDR3nt: TGTGCCAGCAGCTTAGAGAGAGGGACAGGAGCCTACGAGCAGTACTTC; CDR3aa: CASSLERGTGAYEQYF
j_gene: TRBJ2-3; len: 18; abundance: NA; d_gene: TRBD2; v_gene: TRBV4-2; CDR3nt: TGTGCCAGCAGCCAAGATTGGAGACTAGCGGGCCTCACAGATACGCAGTATTTT; CDR3aa: CASSQDWRLAGLTDTQYF
j_gene: TRBJ2-7; len: 12; abundance: NA; d_gene: TRBD2; v_gene: TRBV29-1; CDR3nt: TGCAGCGCCCAGGGAAAGCGGGGTTTCTATTACTTC; CDR3aa: CSAQGKRGFYYF
j_gene: TRBJ1-3; len: 15; abundance: NA; d_gene: TRBD1; v_gene: TRBV29-1; CDR3nt: TGCAGCGTGAAAGGACAGGGAGGTTCTGGAAACACCATATATTTT; CDR3aa: CSVKGQGGSGNTIYF
j_gene: TRBJ2-7; len: 12; abundance: NA; d_gene: TRBD1; v_gene: TRBV6-1; CDR3nt: TGTGCCAGCAGCGACAGGGTCCACGAGCAGTACTTC; CDR3aa: CASSDRVHEQYF
j_gene: TRBJ2-7; len: 15; abundance: NA; d_gene: TRBD2; v_gene: TRBV28; CDR3nt: TGTGCCAGCAGTCCCCCCGGGACTAAAATCTACGAGCAGTACTTC; CDR3aa: CASSPPGTKIYEQYF
j_gene: TRBJ2-5; len: 12; abundance: NA; d_gene: NA; v_gene: TRBV6-1; CDR3nt: TGTGCCAGTAGCGAGAGACAAGAGACCCAGTACTTC; CDR3aa: CASSERQETQYF
j_gene: TRBJ1-1; len: 15; abundance: NA; d_gene: NA; v_gene: TRBV19; CDR3nt: TGTGCCAGTAGTATAAACCCCGCGGGGGGCACTGAAGCTTTCTTT; CDR3aa: CASSINPAGGTEAFF